This record covers a single TCR beta chain. Its antigen remains unknown. This sample stems from a study of shared clonotypes between healthy human individuals. General study points: What rarefaction showed was incomplete sorted-subset sequencing despite large depth. Unshared clonotypes carried lower generation probabilities than those common to all four donors. Among the subsets, naive ones generally showed larger estimated richness than memory ones.

TCRdb keeps only in-frame clones here, not all; method: immunoSEQ multiplex PCR. This table has around 2.1 million clones, about 92% appearing once. Naive CD8 cells lacked CD45RO, underwent positive selection for CCR7 and left out terminally differentiated effector memory CD45RA+ cells. The germline gives CDR1 LGHNA, CDR2 YSLEER. Trimming left V 1 base short and J 2 bases short, with 14 bases between. There are 16 residues in the CDR3. Specimen: naive CD8+ T cells from PBMCs. The receptor's source is a man aged 18 to 30 in good health. Some clones in this sample may be carry-over from other donors' samples. The gene calls are TRBV4-3 and TRBJ1-2; TRBD1 is a possible D gene (6 bases). CDR3 coding DNA: TGCGCCAGCAGCCAAGGGACAGTAAAAATAAACTATGGCTACACCTTC. Translation: CASSQGTVKINYGYTF.